Listed below are T cell receptor beta chains from one sample, sequenced in a study of glioma-infiltrating T cells after dendritic cell vaccination. TCRdb's copy holds only in-frame clones and misses some; the assay was immunoSEQ multiplex PCR. The sample yields approximately 100,000 clones, more than 80% seen once. This specimen was blood, taken before dendritic cell vaccination. All receptors derive from a human donor with glioblastoma. The CDR3 runs from the conserved cysteine through the conserved F or W. D genes are given only for firm matches. Clone sizes are given selectively: once, few, many, or a class where the clone is expanded.

clone_size j_call v_call d_call cdr3_nt cdr3_aa
once TRBJ2-3 TRBV4-1 TRBD2 TGCGCCAGCAGCCAAGGCCCCTTCGGGAGGTCAGATACGCAGTATTTT CASSQGPFGRSDTQYF
NA TRBJ1-1 TRBV4-1 NA TGCGCCAGCAGCCAAGGCGGGTTCCGGGTTGAAGCTTTCTTT CASSQGGFRVEAFF
NA TRBJ2-7 TRBV5-6 TRBD1 TGTGCCAGCAGCTCCGGGACAGGGAGCGAGCAGTACTTC CASSSGTGSEQYF
NA TRBJ2-1 TRBV10-1 TRBD2 TGCGCCAGCAGTGAGCTAGCGGGGGGCGGGAGCTCCTACAATGAGCAGTTCTTC CASSELAGGGSSYNEQFF
NA TRBJ2-7 TRBV5-6 NA TGTGCCAGCAGTACCGAACAGAAAGCCTACGAGCAGTACTTC CASSTEQKAYEQYF
NA TRBJ2-1 TRBV5-1 TRBD2 TGCGCCAGCAGTGTATGGACTAGCGGGGGCTATGAGCAGTTCTTC CASSVWTSGGYEQFF
NA TRBJ1-4 TRBV29-1 NA TGCAGCGCTCCGGGGGGGGGTGAAAAACTGTTTTTT CSAPGGGEKLFF
NA TRBJ1-1 TRBV6-1 NA TGTGCCAGCACTCAGGGGAGGGACACTGAAGCTTTCTTT CASTQGRDTEAFF
NA TRBJ2-3 TRBV27 TRBD2 TGTGCCAGCAGTTTGAGTCTAGCGGGGGCAGATACGCAGTATTTT CASSLSLAGADTQYF
NA TRBJ2-3 TRBV19 TRBD2 TGTGCCAGTAGTATACCGGGACTAGGGTCGCCAGATACGCAGTATTTT CASSIPGLGSPDTQYF
NA TRBJ2-5 TRBV4-1 TRBD1 TGCGCCAGCAGCCAAGAAGGGACAGGGAGGGAGACCCAGTACTTC CASSQEGTGRETQYF
NA TRBJ1-1 TRBV7-9 NA TGTGCCAGCAGCTTCATGGGGCAGAACACTGAAGCTTTCTTT CASSFMGQNTEAFF
NA TRBJ1-4 TRBV4-3 TRBD1 TGCGCCAGCAGCCTAGGACAGGGCGAGGCTAATGAAAAACTGTTTTTT CASSLGQGEANEKLFF
NA TRBJ1-2 TRBV6-1 NA TGTGCCAGCAGTAGGGGGGGTGCTGACACCCATGGCTACACCTTC CASSRGGADTHGYTF
NA TRBJ2-3 TRBV4-2 TRBD2 TGTGCCAGCAGCCGGCGGGGTGCCGGGACTAGCGACACAGATACGCAGTATTTT CASSRRGAGTSDTDTQYF
NA TRBJ2-5 TRBV11-2 TRBD1 TGTGCCAGCAGCTTAACAGGGGCCGGCCAAGAGACCCAGTACTTC CASSLTGAGQETQYF
NA TRBJ2-7 TRBV11-2 TRBD1 TGTGCCAGCAGCTCCTCCCGGGACAGCTACGAGCAGTACTTC CASSSSRDSYEQYF
NA TRBJ2-2 TRBV4-1 NA TGCGCCAGCAGCCCAGGAGGGGGGGGCTCCGGGGAGCTGTTTTTT CASSPGGGGSGELFF
NA TRBJ1-2 TRBV20-1 TRBD1 TGCAGTGCTGGACAGGGAGATGGCTACACCTTC CSAGQGDGYTF
once TRBJ2-7 TRBV4-2 TRBD1 TGTGCCAGCAGCCAAGATCCGGGGGGACAGGGTTACGAGCAGTACTTC CASSQDPGGQGYEQYF
NA TRBJ1-5 TRBV19 TRBD1 TGTGCCACTCTTCCCGGGACAGGGAATCAGCCCCAGCATTTT CATLPGTGNQPQHF
NA TRBJ2-3 TRBV18 NA TGTGCCAGCTCACCAGGACAGATTAGCACAGATACGCAGTATTTT CASSPGQISTDTQYF
NA TRBJ2-7 TRBV5-4 TRBD1 TGTGCCAGCAGCCCCACAGGGGGCCGCGAGCAGTACTTC CASSPTGGREQYF
once TRBJ2-1 TRBV10-1 NA TGCGCCAGCAGACGAGGGAAACATAGAGCGAATGAGCAGTTCTTC CASRRGKHRANEQFF
NA TRBJ2-5 TRBV7-9 TRBD1 TGTGCCAGCAGTTCAGGGGGCGCGGAGACCCAGTACTTC CASSSGGAETQYF
NA TRBJ1-5 TRBV6-5 NA TGTGCCAGCAGTTTCCCGGTCAGGGCCGTAAATCAGCCCCAGCATTTT CASSFPVRAVNQPQHF
NA TRBJ2-5 TRBV6-5 TRBD2 TGTGCCAGCAGTTACACTAGCGGGGTCCAAGAGACCCAGTACTTC CASSYTSGVQETQYF
NA TRBJ2-5 TRBV10-2 NA TGCGCCAGCAGTGAGTCGGTAGAGCTGGAGACCCAGTACTTC CASSESVELETQYF
NA TRBJ1-2 TRBV5-6 NA TGTGCCAGCAGCGTGGGAGGTCCCAACACCTTC CASSVGGPNTF
NA TRBJ2-2 TRBV11-2 NA TGTGCCAGCAGCTTAGATTCAGGGGTCGGCGGGGAGCTGTTTTTT CASSLDSGVGGELFF
few TRBJ1-4 TRBV7-9 NA TGTGCCAGCAGCTACAGGGTTGGGGAAAAACTGTTTTTT CASSYRVGEKLFF
NA TRBJ2-7 TRBV5-1 TRBD1 TGCGCCAGCAGCTACCGGGACAGGGTCTACGAGCAGTACTTC CASSYRDRVYEQYF
NA TRBJ2-1 TRBV27 TRBD1 TGTGCCAGCAGGGCGACCGGGACAGAAGCATCCCCTACGGGCAATGAGCAGTTCTTC CASRATGTEASPTGNEQFF
NA TRBJ2-4 TRBV6-1 TRBD1 TGTGCCAGCACCGATAGGGACCGGGACAGGACGTACTTC CASTDRDRDRTYF
NA TRBJ2-5 TRBV6-1 TRBD1 TGTGCCAGCAGGAAAGGGGGCGCCGAGACCCAGTACTTC CASRKGGAETQYF
few TRBJ1-6 TRBV7-2 NA TGTGCCAGCAGCTTAGTACTCGGACTAAACTCACCCCTCCACTTT CASSLVLGLNSPLHF
NA TRBJ1-4 TRBV5-6 NA TGTGCCAGCAGCTTGAGTGGAGCCGAAAAACTGTTTTTT CASSLSGAEKLFF
NA TRBJ1-2 TRBV6-1 NA TGTGCCAGCAGCGGTTTCCCGTACGGCTACACCTTC CASSGFPYGYTF
NA TRBJ1-6 TRBV7-9 TRBD1 TGTGCCAGCAGCTCGGGACAGGACAGCTCCTATAATTCACCCCTCCACTTT CASSSGQDSSYNSPLHF
NA TRBJ2-7 TRBV7-3 NA TGTGCCAGCAGCTTAATGGGCAGGGTCCCATCTTACGAGCAGTACTTC CASSLMGRVPSYEQYF
NA TRBJ1-2 TRBV19 NA TGTGCCAGTAGTATCGGTCCTGCTGTAGGCTACACCTTC CASSIGPAVGYTF
NA TRBJ2-7 TRBV6-5 NA TGTGCCAGCGGACGGGGGGCCTCCCCCTACGAGCAGTACTTC CASGRGASPYEQYF
NA TRBJ1-1 TRBV15 NA TGTGCCACCAGCAGAGATCAGGGGACTGAAGCTTTCTTT CATSRDQGTEAFF
NA TRBJ1-5 TRBV7-8 NA TGTGCCAGCAGCTTCGGTGTTACGGGTTCAGATCAGCCCCAGCATTTT CASSFGVTGSDQPQHF
NA TRBJ1-2 TRBV6-1 NA TGTGCCAGCAGTGAAGTAGGGGGTTGGAGCTATGGCTACACCTTC CASSEVGGWSYGYTF
NA TRBJ2-3 TRBV5-1 NA TGCGCCAGCAGCTCACAGGGTCCATCAGATACGCAGTATTTT CASSSQGPSDTQYF
few TRBJ1-1 TRBV9 NA TGTGCCAGCAGCTTCAGGGATATGAACACTGAAGCTTTCTTT CASSFRDMNTEAFF
NA TRBJ1-4 TRBV25-1 TRBD1 TGTGCCAGCAGGACAGGGGAAGAAGAAAAACTGTTTTTT CASRTGEEEKLFF
NA TRBJ2-5 TRBV4-3 NA TGCGCCAGCAGCCAACGGGGGAAAGAGACCCAGTACTTC CASSQRGKETQYF
NA TRBJ2-5 TRBV5-1 NA TGCGCCAGCAGCTTCAAGCAGGGGGGTGGCGAGACCCAGTACTTC CASSFKQGGGETQYF